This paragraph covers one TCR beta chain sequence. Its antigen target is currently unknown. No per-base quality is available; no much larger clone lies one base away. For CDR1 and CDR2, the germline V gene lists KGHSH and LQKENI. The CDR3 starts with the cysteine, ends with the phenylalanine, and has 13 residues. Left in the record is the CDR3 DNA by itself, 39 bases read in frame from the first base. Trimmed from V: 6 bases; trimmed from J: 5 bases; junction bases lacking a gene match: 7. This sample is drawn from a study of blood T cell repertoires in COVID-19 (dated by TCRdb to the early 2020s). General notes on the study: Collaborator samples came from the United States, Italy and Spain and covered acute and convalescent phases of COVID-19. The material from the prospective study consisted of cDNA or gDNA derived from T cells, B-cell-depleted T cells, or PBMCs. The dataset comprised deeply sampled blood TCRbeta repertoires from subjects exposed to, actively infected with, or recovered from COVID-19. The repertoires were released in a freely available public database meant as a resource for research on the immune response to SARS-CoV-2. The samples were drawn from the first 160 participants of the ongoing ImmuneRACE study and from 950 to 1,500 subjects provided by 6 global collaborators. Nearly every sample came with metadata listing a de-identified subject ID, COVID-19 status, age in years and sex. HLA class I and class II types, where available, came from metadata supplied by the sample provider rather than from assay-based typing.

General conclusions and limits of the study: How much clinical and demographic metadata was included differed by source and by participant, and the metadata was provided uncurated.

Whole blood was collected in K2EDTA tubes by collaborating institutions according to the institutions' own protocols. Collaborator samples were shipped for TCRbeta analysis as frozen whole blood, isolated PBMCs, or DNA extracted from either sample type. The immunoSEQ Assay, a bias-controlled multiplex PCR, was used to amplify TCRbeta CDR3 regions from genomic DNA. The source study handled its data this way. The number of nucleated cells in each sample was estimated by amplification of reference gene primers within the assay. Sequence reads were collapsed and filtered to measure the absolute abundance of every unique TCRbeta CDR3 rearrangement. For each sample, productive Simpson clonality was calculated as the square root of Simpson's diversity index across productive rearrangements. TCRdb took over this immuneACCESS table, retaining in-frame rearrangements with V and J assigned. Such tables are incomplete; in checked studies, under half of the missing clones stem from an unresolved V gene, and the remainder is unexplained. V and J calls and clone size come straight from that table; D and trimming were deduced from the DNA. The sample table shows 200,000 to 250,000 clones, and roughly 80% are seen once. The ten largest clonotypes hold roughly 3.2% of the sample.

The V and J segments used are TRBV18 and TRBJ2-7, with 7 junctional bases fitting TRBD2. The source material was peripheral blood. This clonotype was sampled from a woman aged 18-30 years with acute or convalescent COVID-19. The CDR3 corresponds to CASSLGLGNEQYF. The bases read TGTGCCAGCTCGCTTGGACTAGGCAACGAGCAGTACTTC.